This section outlines one TCR beta chain sequence together with its context. Germline lookup yields CDR1 DFQATT and CDR2 SNEGSKA (reference sequence). Trimming cost V 2 bases and J 6 bases; bases outside gene matches: 2. The CDR3 length is 15 residues. TCRdb re-called the RT-PCR reads through MiXCR, storing one row per CDR3 protein. The sample yields around 700,000 distinct CDR3 sequences, 12% to 15% seen once. Sequenced input: memory CD4+ T cells from blood. The sequence was obtained from a female donor in good health, serving as a healthy control. The chain joins TRBV20-1 to TRBJ2-3; TRBD2 matches 16 bases. CDR3 sequence (DNA): TGCAGTGCTAGATCGGGACTAGCGGGAGGGGATACGCAGTATTTT. It translates to CSARSGLAGGDTQYF.